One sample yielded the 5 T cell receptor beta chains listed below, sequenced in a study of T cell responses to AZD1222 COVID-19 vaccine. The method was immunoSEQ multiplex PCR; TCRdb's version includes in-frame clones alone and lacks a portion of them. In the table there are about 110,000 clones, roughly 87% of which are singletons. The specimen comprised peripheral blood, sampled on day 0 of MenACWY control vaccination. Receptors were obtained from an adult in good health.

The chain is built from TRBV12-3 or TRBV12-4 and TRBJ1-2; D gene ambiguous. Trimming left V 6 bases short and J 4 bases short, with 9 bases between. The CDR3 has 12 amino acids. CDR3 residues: CASSQRSYGYTF. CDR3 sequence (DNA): TGTGCCAGCAGCCAGAGGAGCTATGGCTACACCTTC.

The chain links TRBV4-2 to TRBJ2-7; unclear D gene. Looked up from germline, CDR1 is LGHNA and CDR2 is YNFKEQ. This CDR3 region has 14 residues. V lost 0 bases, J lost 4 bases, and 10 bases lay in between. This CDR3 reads CASSQDPPRYEQYF. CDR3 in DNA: TGTGCCAGCAGCCAAGATCCCCCGAGATACGAGCAGTACTTC.

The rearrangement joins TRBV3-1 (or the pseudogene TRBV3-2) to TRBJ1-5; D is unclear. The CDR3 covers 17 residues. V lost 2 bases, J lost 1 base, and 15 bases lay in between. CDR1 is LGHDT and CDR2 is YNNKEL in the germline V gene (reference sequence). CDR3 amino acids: CASSQKNWGDSNQPQHF. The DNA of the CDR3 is TGTGCCAGCAGCCAAAAGAATTGGGGAGACAGCAATCAGCCCCAGCATTTT.

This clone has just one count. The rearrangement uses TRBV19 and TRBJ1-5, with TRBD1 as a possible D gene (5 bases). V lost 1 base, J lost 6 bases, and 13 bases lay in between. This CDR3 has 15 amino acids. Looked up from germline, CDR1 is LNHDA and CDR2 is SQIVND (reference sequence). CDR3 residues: CASSIATGIIQPQHF. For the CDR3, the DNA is TGTGCCAGTAGTATAGCCACAGGAATCATTCAGCCCCAGCATTTT.

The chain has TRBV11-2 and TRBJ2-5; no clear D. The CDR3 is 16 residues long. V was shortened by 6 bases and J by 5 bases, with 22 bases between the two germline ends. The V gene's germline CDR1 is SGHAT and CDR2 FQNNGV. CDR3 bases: TGTGCCAGCAGGGAAAGACCAGGCATTGTGGGGGAGACCCAGTACTTC. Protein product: CASRERPGIVGETQYF.